The 25 T cell receptor beta chains listed next were all sequenced from one sample in a study of cytomegalovirus exposure and HLA in healthy donors. Primers included in the PCR were 60 Vbeta and 13 Jbeta primers. The repertoire was sequenced with immunoSEQ multiplex PCR; TCRdb's copy has only in-frame clones and lacks some. The sample has some 150,000 clones, 79% seen once; the top ten hold over 2%. Sequenced input: PBMCs. Receptors were obtained from a woman between 50 and 59 years old in good health and CMV-seronegative.

This clone was seen once. The rearrangement joins TRBV19 to TRBJ2-7; 7 bases agree with TRBD1. V trimming: 9 bases; J trimming: 2 bases; junction bases outside the gene matches: 13. The germline gives CDR1 LNHDA, CDR2 SQIVND (reference sequence). This CDR3 contains 15 residues. In DNA form, the CDR3 reads TGTGCCAGCAGACCGACCGGGACAGCTACCTACGAGCAGTACTTC. This translates into CASRPTGTATYEQYF. Variable domain in full (rest from reference TRBV19 and TRBJ2-7): DGGITQSPKYLFRKEGQNVTLSCEQNLNHDAMYWYRQDPGQGLRLIYYSQIVNDFQKGDIAEGYSVSREKKESFPLTVTSAQKNPTAFYLCASRPTGTATYEQYFGPGTRLTVT.

The chain combines TRBV10-1 with TRBJ1-6, with TRBD1 matching over 7 bases. The CDR3 spans 13 residues. The J segment lost 6 bases and the V segment lost 6 bases, leaving 2 bases of the junction unmatched. Germline V gene data show CDR1 as WNHNN and CDR2 as SYGVQD (reference sequence). The CDR3 reads CASSRDSNSPLHF. Here the CDR3 DNA reads TGCGCCAGCAGCCGGGACAGTAATTCACCCCTCCACTTT.

The chain recombines TRBV7-9 with TRBJ2-2, with 8 positions matching TRBD1. V shed 0 bases and J 2 bases; nucleotides not matched to a gene: 2. The length of the CDR3 is 16 residues. Germline V gene lookup returns CDR1 SEHNR and CDR2 FQNEAQ (reference sequence). CDR3 sequence: CASSLAGQVNTGELFF. Written as DNA, the CDR3 is TGTGCCAGCAGCTTAGCGGGACAGGTTAACACCGGGGAGCTGTTTTTT.

The chain couples TRBV18 to TRBJ2-5, with a possible D match to TRBD1 (6 bases). The CDR3 has 14 residues. V lost 3 bases, J lost 1 base, and 9 bases lay in between. Germline V gene data show CDR1 as KGHSH and CDR2 as LQKENI. As DNA, the CDR3 is TGTGCCAGCTCACCCGGACAGACCCAAGAGACCCAGTACTTC. The encoded protein is CASSPGQTQETQYF.

The sample holds one count of this clone. V and J are TRBV19 and TRBJ2-3; 10 bases are shared with TRBD1. Germline assignment: CDR1 LNHDA and CDR2 SQIVND (reference sequence). With V trimmed by 4 bases and J by 1 base, 5 bases remained unmatched. The CDR3 extends over 16 amino acids. Written as DNA, the CDR3 is TGTGCCAGTAGTACCGGGACAGGGGTAGGCACAGATACGCAGTATTTT. Translated, it gives CASSTGTGVGTDTQYF.

The chain joins TRBV6-5 to TRBJ1-6; 7 nucleotides align to TRBD1. Trimming removed 6 bases from V and 10 bases from J; junction bases left unmatched: 9. This CDR3 comprises 14 residues. The germline gives CDR1 MNHEY, CDR2 SVGAGI. The CDR3, as DNA: TGTGCCAGCAGACTTGACAGGGCAGGCTCACCCCTCCACTTT. Its protein is CASRLDRAGSPLHF.

The table lists this clone with a few counts. CDR3 nucleotides: TGTGCCAGCAAGGGGACTAGCGGTAATACGCAGTATTTT. This sequence encodes CASKGTSGNTQYF. V usage is TRBV2 and J usage is TRBJ2-3, with 11 bases aligning to TRBD2. The germline V gene encodes CDR1 SNHLY and CDR2 FYNNEI. V was pared by 7 bases and J by 7 bases, with 4 bases of the junction left unmatched. The CDR3 is 13 amino acids.

V usage is TRBV6-5 and J usage is TRBJ1-4; D uncertain. The germline gives CDR1 MNHEY, CDR2 SVGAGI. This CDR3 region has 14 residues. V was cut by 2 bases and J by 4 bases, with 8 bases left in between. CDR3 amino acids: CASSYTSNNEKLFF. The CDR3 DNA is TGTGCCAGCAGTTACACTTCCAATAATGAAAAACTGTTTTTT.

The chain is built from TRBV7-7 and TRBJ2-1; 14 bases agree with TRBD2. V lost 5 bases, J lost 9 bases, and 6 bases stayed unmatched. This CDR3 has 15 amino acids. The germline CDR1 and CDR2 sequences are SSHAT and FNYEAQ (reference sequence). CDR3 residues: CASSRLAGGLPEQFF. DNA for the CDR3: TGTGCCAGCAGCCGACTAGCGGGGGGGCTTCCTGAGCAGTTCTTC.

The chain has TRBV6-1 and TRBJ2-5, with a possible D match to TRBD1 (5 bases). There are 12 residues in the CDR3. CDR1 MNHNS and CDR2 SASEGT come from the germline V gene. Trimming removed 7 bases at V and 5 bases at J, with 11 bases between. CDR3 sequence reads: CASMKGWETQYF. The DNA for the CDR3 is TGTGCCAGCATGAAGGGGTGGGAGACCCAGTACTTC.

The chain carries TRBV21-1 and TRBJ2-2; TRBD1, the D gene given by the table, was not confirmed from the DNA. TRBV21-1 is a pseudogene locus. The CDR3 sequence is 16 residues long. CDR3 sequence reads: CASSFRQIWGTGELFF. CDR3 DNA sequence: TGTGCCAGCAGTTTTCGACAGATTTGGGGAACCGGGGAGCTGTTTTTT.

The chain links TRBV30 to TRBJ1-1, with D unresolved. CDR1 is GTSNPN, CDR2 SVGIG, per germline (reference sequence). The CDR3 spans 11 residues. CDR3 bases: TGTGCTGAATTAGTCCAAAGTGAAGCTTTCTTT. It specifies CAELVQSEAFF.

V gene TRBV25-1 combines with J gene TRBJ1-2; possibly TRBD1 for D (5 bases). The V gene's germline CDR1 is MGHDK and CDR2 SYGVNS. This CDR3 region has 17 residues. Trimming cost V 3 bases and J 0 bases, with 17 bases left between them. CDR3 sequence (DNA): TGTGCCAGCAGTGACCCCTCTACAGGCCAAGCTAACTATGGCTACACCTTC. Translated, it gives CASSDPSTGQANYGYTF.

The V gene is TRBV30, the J gene TRBJ1-5, with D perhaps matching TRBD1 (6 bases). CDR1 GTSNPN and CDR2 SVGIG come from the germline V gene (reference sequence). CDR3 length: 14 amino acids. V gave up 4 bases and J gave up 0 bases, with 10 bases separating them. This chain's CDR3 is CAWTTGTSNQPQHF. The CDR3 DNA is TGTGCCTGGACCACAGGGACTAGCAATCAGCCCCAGCATTTT.

The chain links TRBV19 to TRBJ2-2, with D perhaps matching TRBD1 (6 bases). The germline V gene has CDR1 LNHDA and CDR2 SQIVND (reference sequence). The CDR3 is made up of 17 amino acids. The ends were cut back, 4 bases at V and 0 bases at J, with 15 bases in the middle. Here the CDR3 DNA reads TGTGCCAGTAGTACCCTCCAGGGGCGTACGAACACCGGGGAGCTGTTTTTT. Protein sequence: CASSTLQGRTNTGELFF.

The chain employs TRBV4-1 and TRBJ1-1, with D unclear. Trimming pared 0 bases from V and 6 bases from J, leaving 17 bases between. The CDR3 is 16 amino acids. The germline gives CDR1 MGHRA, CDR2 YSYEKL. The CDR3 DNA is TGCGCCAGCAGCCAAGATCGGGCAGAGAGGGCGCCTGAAGCTTTCTTT. Translating gives CASSQDRAERAPEAFF.

V usage is TRBV15 and J usage is TRBJ2-7, with 9 bases matching TRBD1. The CDR3 sequence is 17 residues long. The junction had 13 bases not matched to a gene; V was cut back by 1 base and J by 6 bases. CDR1 and CDR2 from the germline V gene are LNHNV and YYDKDF (reference sequence). CDR3 residues: CATSRGPTGTGLVEQYF. The CDR3 nucleotides read TGTGCCACCAGCAGAGGCCCTACCGGGACAGGGTTAGTCGAGCAGTACTTC.

This sequence joins TRBV28 and TRBJ2-5; 7 positions agree with TRBD2. The CDR3 runs 16 residues. CDR1 MDHEN and CDR2 SYDVKM come from the germline V gene. V lost 5 bases and J lost 5; bases outside the gene matches: 14. Written as DNA, the CDR3 is TGTGCCAGCAGTATCCGACTAGCTGCCAACCTGGAGACCCAGTACTTC. It specifies CASSIRLAANLETQYF.

The chain links TRBV19 to TRBJ1-5, with 7 bases matching TRBD1. The germline CDR1 and CDR2 sequences are LNHDA and SQIVND (reference sequence). The J segment lost 1 base and the V segment lost 8 bases, leaving 8 bases of the junction unmatched. The CDR3 extends over 15 amino acids. CDR3 loop: CASCRQGSSNQPQHF. The CDR3 DNA sequence: TGTGCCAGTTGCAGACAGGGTTCGAGCAATCAGCCCCAGCATTTT.

The chain joins TRBV27 to TRBJ2-6; TRBD1 aligns across 8 bases. Germline assignment: CDR1 MNHEY and CDR2 SMNVEV (reference sequence). The CDR3 length is 18 residues. V lost 3 bases, J lost 4 bases, and 11 bases stayed unmatched. The CDR3 region is CASSFVGQGAYGANVLTF. The CDR3 nucleotides read TGTGCCAGCAGTTTCGTGGGTCAGGGGGCGTACGGGGCCAACGTCCTGACTTTC.

V and J are TRBV5-1 and TRBJ1-5; possible D gene TRBD1, 6 bases. The CDR3 spans 14 residues. Germline CDR1 and CDR2: SGHRS and YFSETQ. V lost 1 base and J 6 bases, leaving 11 bases between the germline ends. The CDR3 region has the DNA TGCGCCAGCAGCTTGTACGGCAGGGGTCAGCCCCAGCATTTT. Amino acid sequence: CASSLYGRGQPQHF.

The genes are TRBV28 and TRBJ1-2; the D gene is possibly TRBD1 (6 bases). V was shortened by 4 bases and J by 1 base, with 22 bases between the two germline ends. This CDR3 has 18 amino acids. Germline assignment: CDR1 MDHEN and CDR2 SYDVKM. The CDR3 sequence is CASSSLSPYDRSNYGYTF. As DNA, the CDR3 is TGTGCCAGCAGTTCCCTATCTCCTTATGACAGGAGTAACTATGGCTACACCTTC.

CDR3 residues: CSANLGREQYF. CDR3 DNA sequence: TGCAGTGCTAATCTAGGGAGGGAGCAGTACTTC. The genes are TRBV20-1 and TRBJ2-7; a possible D gene is TRBD2 (6 bases). Germline V gene sequence: CDR1 DFQATT, CDR2 SNEGSKA (reference sequence). Trimming pared 4 bases from V and 7 bases from J, leaving 11 bases between. The CDR3 runs 11 residues.

The sample holds one count of this clone. The CDR3 reads CASSPGTSGPPYEQYF. CDR3 sequence (DNA): TGTGCCAGCAGCCCCGGGACTAGCGGCCCCCCCTACGAGCAGTACTTC. The chain uses TRBV5-4 and TRBJ2-5; 11 bases line up with TRBD2. The last part of the DNA fits TRBJ2-7 better; the J call may be wrong. The CDR3 totals 16 residues. Germline V lookup: CDR1 SGHNT, CDR2 YYREEE (reference sequence).

About this clone: In the same sample, other DNA sequences code for this CDR3. V usage is TRBV28 and J usage is TRBJ1-6; 7 bases are shared with TRBD1. V was clipped by 3 bases and J by 7 bases; unmatched bases: 15. The CDR3 length is 18 residues. Germline V lookup: CDR1 MDHEN, CDR2 SYDVKM. CDR3 sequence (DNA): TGTGCCAGCAGTTTTGGCGGAATGTCCGGGACAGTCAATTCACCCCTCCACTTT. Translated: CASSFGGMSGTVNSPLHF.